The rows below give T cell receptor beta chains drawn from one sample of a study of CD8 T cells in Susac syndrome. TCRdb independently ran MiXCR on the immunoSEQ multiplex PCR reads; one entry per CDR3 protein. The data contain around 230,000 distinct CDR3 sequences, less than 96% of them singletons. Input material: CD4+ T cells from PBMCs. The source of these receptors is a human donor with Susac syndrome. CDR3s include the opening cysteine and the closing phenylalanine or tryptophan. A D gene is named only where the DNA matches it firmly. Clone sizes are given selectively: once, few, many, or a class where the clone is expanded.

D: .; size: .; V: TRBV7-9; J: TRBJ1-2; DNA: TGTGCCAGCAGCTCCGAAGTCTTTCTCTTAACCAATGGCTACACCTTC; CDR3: CASSSEVFLLTNGYTF
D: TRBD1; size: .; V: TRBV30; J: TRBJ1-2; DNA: TGTGCCTGGAGTACCGGGACAGGGTATGGCTACACCTTC; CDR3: CAWSTGTGYGYTF
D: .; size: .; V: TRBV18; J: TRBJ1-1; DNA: TGTGCCAGCTCACCAATGAGCCCGGACAGTCGGAACACTGAAGCTTTCTTT; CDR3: CASSPMSPDSRNTEAFF
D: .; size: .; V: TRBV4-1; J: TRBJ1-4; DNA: TGCGCCAGCAGCCTTCAAGTGGGGACTAATGAAAAACTGTTTTTT; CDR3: CASSLQVGTNEKLFF
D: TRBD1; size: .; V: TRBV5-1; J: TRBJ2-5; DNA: TGCGCCAGCAGCTATAGACAGGGGGAAGAGACCCAGTACTTC; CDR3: CASSYRQGEETQYF
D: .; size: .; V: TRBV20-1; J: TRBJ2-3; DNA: TGCAGTGCTAGAGCCACAGATACGCAGTATTTT; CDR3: CSARATDTQYF
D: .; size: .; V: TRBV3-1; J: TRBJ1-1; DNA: TGTGCCAGCAGCCTCGCGACAGGCTCACGGGGCACTGAAGCTTTCTTT; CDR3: CASSLATGSRGTEAFF
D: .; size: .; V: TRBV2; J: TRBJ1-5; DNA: TGTGCCAGCACCACAGACAGCGGCAATCAGCCCCAGCATTTT; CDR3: CASTTDSGNQPQHF
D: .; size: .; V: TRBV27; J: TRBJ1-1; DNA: TGTGCCAGCAGTTCTGCGGGGGGCGGCACTGAAGCTTTCTTT; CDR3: CASSSAGGGTEAFF
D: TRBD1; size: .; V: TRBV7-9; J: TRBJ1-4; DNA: TGTGCCAGCAGCCCGGGACAGGGGGCTGAAAAACTGTTTTTT; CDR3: CASSPGQGAEKLFF
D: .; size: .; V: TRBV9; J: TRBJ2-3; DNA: TGTGCCAGCAGCGCCGGATACACAGATACGCAGTATTTT; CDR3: CASSAGYTDTQYF
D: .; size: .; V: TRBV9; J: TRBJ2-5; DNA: TGTGCCAGCAGCGTAGGGGTTTTAGAGACCCAGTACTTC; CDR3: CASSVGVLETQYF
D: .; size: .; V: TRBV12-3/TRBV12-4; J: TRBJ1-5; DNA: TGTGCCAGCAGTTTATTCAGGGGAGAGGGTCAGCCCCAGCATTTT; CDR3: CASSLFRGEGQPQHF
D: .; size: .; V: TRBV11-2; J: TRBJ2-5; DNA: TGTGCCAGCAGCTTAAGTAGCATTCAAGAGACCCAGTACTTC; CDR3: CASSLSSIQETQYF
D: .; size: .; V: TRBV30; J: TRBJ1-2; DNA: TGTGTCTGTATGGGTGGTGGGGGCTATGGCTACACCTTC; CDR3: CVCMGGGGYGYTF
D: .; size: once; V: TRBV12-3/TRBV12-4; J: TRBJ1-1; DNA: TGTGCCAGCACCTTACAGCAGAACACTGAAGCTTTCTTT; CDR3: CASTLQQNTEAFF
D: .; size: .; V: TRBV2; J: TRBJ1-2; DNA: TGTGCCAGCAGTGATAGGACAACGGGACACTATGGCTACACCTTC; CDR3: CASSDRTTGHYGYTF
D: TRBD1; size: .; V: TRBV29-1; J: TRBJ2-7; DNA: TGCAGCGTTACGGGACAGGGCTACGAGCAGTACTTC; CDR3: CSVTGQGYEQYF
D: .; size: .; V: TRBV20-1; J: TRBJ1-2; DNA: TGCAGTGCTCCCCGGGGGGATGGCTACACCTTC; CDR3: CSAPRGDGYTF
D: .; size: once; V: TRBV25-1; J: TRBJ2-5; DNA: TGTGCCAGCGAGGGCCATAAGGGGGAGGGCCCGAAGAGTAAGACCCAGTACTTC; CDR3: CASEGHKGEGPKSKTQYF
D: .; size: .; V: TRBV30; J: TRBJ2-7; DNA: TGTGCCTACCGTAGCCTCTACGAGCAGTACTTC; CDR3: CAYRSLYEQYF
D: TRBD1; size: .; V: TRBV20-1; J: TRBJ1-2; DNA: TGCAGTGCTAGCCAACTGGACAGGGGGCCTGGCTACACCTTC; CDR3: CSASQLDRGPGYTF
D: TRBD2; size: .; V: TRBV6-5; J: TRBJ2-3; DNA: TGTGCCAGCAGTTATAGACTAGCGGGAGTAGCAGATACGCAGTATTTT; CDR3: CASSYRLAGVADTQYF
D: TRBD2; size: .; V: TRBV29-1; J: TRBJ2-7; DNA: TGCAGCGTCGCGACTAGCCACGAGCAGTACTTC; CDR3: CSVATSHEQYF
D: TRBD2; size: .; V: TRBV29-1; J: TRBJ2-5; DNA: TGCAGCGTGGGGACTAGCGGGCTCCAAGAGACCCAGTACTTC; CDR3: CSVGTSGLQETQYF
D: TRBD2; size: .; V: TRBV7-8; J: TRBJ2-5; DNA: TGTGCCAGCAGCACCTCCGGGACTAGAAAGGAGACCCAGTACTTC; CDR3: CASSTSGTRKETQYF
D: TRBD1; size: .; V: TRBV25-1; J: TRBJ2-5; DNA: TGTGCCAGCAACCGACAGGGTTACCAAGAGACCCAGTACTTC; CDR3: CASNRQGYQETQYF